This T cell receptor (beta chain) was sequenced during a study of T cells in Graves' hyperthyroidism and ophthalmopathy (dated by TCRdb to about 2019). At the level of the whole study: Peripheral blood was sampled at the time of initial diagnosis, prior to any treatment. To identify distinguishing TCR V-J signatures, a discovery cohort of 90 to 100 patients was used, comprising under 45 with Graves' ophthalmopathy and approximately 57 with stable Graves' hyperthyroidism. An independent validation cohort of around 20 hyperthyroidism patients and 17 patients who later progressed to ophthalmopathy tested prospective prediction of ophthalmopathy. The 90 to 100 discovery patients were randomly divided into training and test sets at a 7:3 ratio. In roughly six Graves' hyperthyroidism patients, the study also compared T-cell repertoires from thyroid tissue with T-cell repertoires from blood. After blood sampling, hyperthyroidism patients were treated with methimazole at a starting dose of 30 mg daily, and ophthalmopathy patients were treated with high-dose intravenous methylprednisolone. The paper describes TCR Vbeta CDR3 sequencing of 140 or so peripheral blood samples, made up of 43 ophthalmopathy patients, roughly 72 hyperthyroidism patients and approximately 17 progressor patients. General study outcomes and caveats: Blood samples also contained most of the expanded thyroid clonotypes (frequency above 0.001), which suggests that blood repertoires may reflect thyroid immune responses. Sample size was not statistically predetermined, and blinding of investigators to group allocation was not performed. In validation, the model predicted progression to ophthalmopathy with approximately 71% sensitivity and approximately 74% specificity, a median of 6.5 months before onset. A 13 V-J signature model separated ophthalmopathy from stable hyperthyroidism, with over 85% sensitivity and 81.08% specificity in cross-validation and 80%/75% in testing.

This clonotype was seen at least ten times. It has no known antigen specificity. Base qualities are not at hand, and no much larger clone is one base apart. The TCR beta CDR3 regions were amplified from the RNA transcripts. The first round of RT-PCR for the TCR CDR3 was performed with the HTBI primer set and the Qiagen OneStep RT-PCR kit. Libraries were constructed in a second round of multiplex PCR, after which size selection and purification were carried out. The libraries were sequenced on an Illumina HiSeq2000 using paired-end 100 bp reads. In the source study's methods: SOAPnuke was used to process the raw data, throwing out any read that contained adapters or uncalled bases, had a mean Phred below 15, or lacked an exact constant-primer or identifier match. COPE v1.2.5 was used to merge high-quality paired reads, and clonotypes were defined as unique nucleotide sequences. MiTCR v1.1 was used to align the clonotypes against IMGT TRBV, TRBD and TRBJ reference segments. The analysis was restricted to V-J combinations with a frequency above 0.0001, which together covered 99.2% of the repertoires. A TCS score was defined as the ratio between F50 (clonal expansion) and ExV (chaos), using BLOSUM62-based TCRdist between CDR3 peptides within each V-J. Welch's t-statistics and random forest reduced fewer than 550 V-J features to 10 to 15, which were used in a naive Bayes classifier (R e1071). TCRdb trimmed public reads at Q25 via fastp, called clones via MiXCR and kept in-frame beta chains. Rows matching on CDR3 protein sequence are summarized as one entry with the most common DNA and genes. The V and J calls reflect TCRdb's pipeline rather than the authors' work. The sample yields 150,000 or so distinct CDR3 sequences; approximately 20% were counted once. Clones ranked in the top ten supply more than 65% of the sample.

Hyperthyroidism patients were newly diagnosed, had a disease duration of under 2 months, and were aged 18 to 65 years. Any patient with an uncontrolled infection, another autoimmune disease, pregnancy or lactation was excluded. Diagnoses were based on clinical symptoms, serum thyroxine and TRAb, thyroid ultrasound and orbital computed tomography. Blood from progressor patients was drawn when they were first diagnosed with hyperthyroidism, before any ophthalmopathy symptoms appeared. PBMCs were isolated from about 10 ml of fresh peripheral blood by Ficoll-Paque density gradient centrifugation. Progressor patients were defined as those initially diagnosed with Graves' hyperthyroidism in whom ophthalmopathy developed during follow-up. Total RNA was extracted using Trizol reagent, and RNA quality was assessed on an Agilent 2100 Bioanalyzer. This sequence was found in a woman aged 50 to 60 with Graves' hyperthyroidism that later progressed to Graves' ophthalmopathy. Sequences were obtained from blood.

Here the CDR3 is given as CASSPDRPEAFF. The nucleotide sequence is TGTGCCAGCAGCCCGGACAGGCCTGAAGCTTTCTTT. Recombination joined TRBV7-9 with TRBJ1-1, with 7 central nucleotides matching TRBD1. Measured from the cysteine to the phenylalanine, the CDR3 is 12 residues long. Only the CDR3 portion is preserved as DNA: 36 bases, with reading frame beginning at the first base. CDR1 is given as SEHNR and CDR2 as FQNEAQ, both from the germline V gene (reference sequence). V is cut back by 5 bases and J by 6 bases, with 3 bases in the junction unmatched.